A selection of T cell receptor beta chains follows, all from one sample in a study of T cells after yellow fever vaccination. MiXCR, applied by TCRdb to the 5' RACE reads, yields one record per CDR3 protein. The table includes some 500,000 distinct CDR3 sequences, about 13% detected once. The material was PBMCs, obtained on the day of the yellow fever booster vaccination. Source of these receptors: a man aged 30 to 39 who received the YFV17D yellow fever vaccine. Both conserved end residues are part of each CDR3. Fields, in order: clone size, V gene, D gene, J gene, CDR3 protein, CDR3 DNA. The D gene is left open where the match is weak. Rows may omit the clone size; those that give it use once, few, many or a size class.

.,TRBV12-5,.,TRBJ2-3,CASGRSPGTQYF,TGTGCTAGTGGACGCTCCCCGGGTACGCAGTATTTT
.,TRBV7-2,TRBD1,TRBJ2-2,CASSKTGVHTGELFF,TGTGCCAGCAGCAAGACAGGGGTCCACACCGGGGAGCTGTTTTTT
.,TRBV6-5,.,TRBJ2-6,CASSYSETPLSSGANVLTF,TGTGCCAGCAGTTACTCCGAGACACCTCTTTCCTCTGGGGCCAACGTCCTGACTTTC
few,TRBV7-6,TRBD2,TRBJ2-5,CASSFLAGRAGGETQYF,TGTGCCAGCAGCTTCTTAGCCGGGAGGGCCGGAGGTGAGACCCAGTACTTC
.,TRBV7-7,TRBD1,TRBJ2-2,CASSPRTGPTGELFF,TGTGCCAGCAGCCCGAGGACAGGGCCCACCGGGGAGCTGTTTTTT
few,TRBV29-1,TRBD2,TRBJ2-1,CSARTSGRSYNEQFF,TGCAGCGCCCGGACTAGCGGGCGCTCCTACAATGAGCAGTTCTTC
.,TRBV12-3/TRBV12-4,.,TRBJ2-5,CASSSWGVLETQYF,TGTGCCAGCAGCTCATGGGGGGTTTTGGAGACCCAGTACTTC
few,TRBV9,.,TRBJ1-1,CASSGPRSGAAFF,TGTGCCAGCAGCGGGCCACGGAGCGGAGCAGCTTTCTTT
few,TRBV24-1,TRBD2,TRBJ2-3,CATSDPSGRAADTQYF,TGTGCCACCAGTGATCCAAGCGGGAGGGCCGCCGATACGCAGTATTTT
few,TRBV20-1,.,TRBJ2-4,CSARRQNIQYF,TGCAGTGCTAGAAGGCAAAACATTCAGTACTTC
.,TRBV5-1,TRBD1,TRBJ2-5,CASKLLGQGEGETQYF,TGCGCCAGCAAGCTACTGGGACAGGGGGAAGGGGAGACCCAGTACTTC
few,TRBV19,.,TRBJ2-5,CASSIDSGKGMETQYF,TGTGCCAGTAGTATCGACTCTGGAAAAGGGATGGAGACCCAGTACTTC
few,TRBV29-1,.,TRBJ1-1,CSVGEANTEAFF,TGCAGCGTTGGGGAGGCTAACACTGAAGCTTTCTTT
few,TRBV28,TRBD2,TRBJ2-2,CASRAGEHTGELFF,TGTGCCAGCCGAGCGGGAGAGCACACCGGGGAGCTGTTTTTT
few,TRBV4-3,.,TRBJ1-1,CASSQNPNTEAFF,TGCGCCAGCAGCCAGAACCCGAACACTGAAGCTTTCTTT